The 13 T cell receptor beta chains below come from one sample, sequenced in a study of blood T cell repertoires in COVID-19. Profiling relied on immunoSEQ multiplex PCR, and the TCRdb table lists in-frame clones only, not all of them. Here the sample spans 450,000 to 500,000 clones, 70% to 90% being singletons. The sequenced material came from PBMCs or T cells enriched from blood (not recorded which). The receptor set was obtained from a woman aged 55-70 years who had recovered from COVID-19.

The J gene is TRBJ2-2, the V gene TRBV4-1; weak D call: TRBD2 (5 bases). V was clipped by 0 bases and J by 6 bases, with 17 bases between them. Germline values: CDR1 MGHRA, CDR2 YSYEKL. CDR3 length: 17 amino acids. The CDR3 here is CASSQDRESSHPGELFF. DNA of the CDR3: TGCGCCAGCAGCCAAGATAGGGAGTCCTCGCATCCCGGGGAGCTGTTTTTT.

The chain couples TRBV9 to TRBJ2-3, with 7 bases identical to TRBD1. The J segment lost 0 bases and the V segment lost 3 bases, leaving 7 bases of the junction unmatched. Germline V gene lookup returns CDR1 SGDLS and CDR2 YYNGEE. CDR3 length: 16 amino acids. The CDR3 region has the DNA TGTGCCAGCAGCGCGCGAGGGGGCGGGAGCACAGATACGCAGTATTTT. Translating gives CASSARGGGSTDTQYF.

The CDR3 protein is CAWSFKGVPAQHF. For the CDR3, the DNA is TGTGCCTGGAGTTTCAAGGGGGTTCCAGCCCAGCATTTT. This sequence joins TRBV30 and TRBJ1-5, with a possible D match to TRBD1 (6 bases). Trimming shortened V by 2 bases and J by 11 bases, and 16 bases separated the two germline ends. The CDR3 has 13 amino acids. Germline V gene data show CDR1 as GTSNPN and CDR2 as SVGIG (reference sequence).

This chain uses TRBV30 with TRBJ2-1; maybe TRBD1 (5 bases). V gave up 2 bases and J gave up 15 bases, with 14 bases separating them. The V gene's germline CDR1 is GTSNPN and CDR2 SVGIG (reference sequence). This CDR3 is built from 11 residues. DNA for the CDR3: TGTGCCTGGAGTTACGGACACGCGTGGTTCTTC. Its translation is CAWSYGHAWFF.

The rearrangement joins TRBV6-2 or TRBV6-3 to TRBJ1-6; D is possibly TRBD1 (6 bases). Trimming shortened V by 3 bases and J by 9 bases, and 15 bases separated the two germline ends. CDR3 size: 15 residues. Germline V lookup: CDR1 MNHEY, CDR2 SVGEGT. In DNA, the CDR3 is TGTGCCAGCAGTTATTTCTGGGGGCGCGGTTCACCCCTCCACTTT. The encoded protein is CASSYFWGRGSPLHF.

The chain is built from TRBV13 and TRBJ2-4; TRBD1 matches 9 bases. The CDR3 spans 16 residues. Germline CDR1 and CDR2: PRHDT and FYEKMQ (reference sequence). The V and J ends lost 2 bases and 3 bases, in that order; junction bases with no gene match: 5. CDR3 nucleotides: TGTGCCAGCAGCTTATGGGGACAGGGTGGCAAAAACATTCAGTACTTC. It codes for CASSLWGQGGKNIQYF.

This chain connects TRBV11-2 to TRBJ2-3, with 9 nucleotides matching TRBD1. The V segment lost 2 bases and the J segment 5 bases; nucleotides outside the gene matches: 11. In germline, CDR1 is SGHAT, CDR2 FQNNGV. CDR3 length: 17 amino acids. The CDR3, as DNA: TGTGCCAGCAGCTTACCCCACAGGGGGCAGTTTGAAGATACGCAGTATTTT. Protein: CASSLPHRGQFEDTQYF.

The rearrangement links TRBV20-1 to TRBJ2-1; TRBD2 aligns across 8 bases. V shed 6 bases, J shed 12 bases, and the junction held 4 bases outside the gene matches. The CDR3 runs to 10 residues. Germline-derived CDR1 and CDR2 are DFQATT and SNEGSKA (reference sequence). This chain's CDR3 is CSALADRQFF. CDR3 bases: TGCAGTGCACTAGCGGACCGGCAGTTCTTC.

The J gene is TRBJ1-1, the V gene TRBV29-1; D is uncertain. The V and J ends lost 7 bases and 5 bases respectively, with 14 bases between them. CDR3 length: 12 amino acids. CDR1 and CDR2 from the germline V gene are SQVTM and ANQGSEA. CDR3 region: CSAQDSKTEAFF. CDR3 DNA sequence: TGCAGCGCCCAGGATTCTAAGACTGAAGCTTTCTTT. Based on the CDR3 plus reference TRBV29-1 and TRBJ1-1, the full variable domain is SAVISQKPSRDICQRGTSLTIQCQVDSQVTMMFWYRQQPGQSLTLIATANQGSEATYESGFVIDKFPISRPNLTFSTLTVSNMSPEDSSIYLCSAQDSKTEAFFGQGTRLTVV.

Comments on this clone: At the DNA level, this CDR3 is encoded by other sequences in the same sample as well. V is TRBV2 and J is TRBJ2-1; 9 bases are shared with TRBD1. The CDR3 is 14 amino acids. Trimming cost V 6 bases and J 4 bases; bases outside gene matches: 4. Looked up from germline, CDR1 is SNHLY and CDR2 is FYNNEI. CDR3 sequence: CASRGTGLYNEQFF. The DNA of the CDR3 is TGTGCCAGCAGAGGGACAGGGCTTTACAATGAGCAGTTCTTC.

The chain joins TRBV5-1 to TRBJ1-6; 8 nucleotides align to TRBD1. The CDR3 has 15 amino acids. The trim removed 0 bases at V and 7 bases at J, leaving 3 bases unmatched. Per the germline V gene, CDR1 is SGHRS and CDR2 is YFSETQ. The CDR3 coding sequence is TGCGCCAGCAGCTTGGAGGGACAGGCAAATTCACCCCTCCACTTT. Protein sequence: CASSLEGQANSPLHF. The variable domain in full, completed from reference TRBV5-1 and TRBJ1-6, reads KAGVTQTPRYLIKTRGQQVTLSCSPISGHRSVSWYQQTPGQGLQFLFEYFSETQRNKGNFPGRFSGRQFSNSRSEMNVSTLELGDSALYLCASSLEGQANSPLHFGNGTRLTVT.

The CDR3 DNA is TGCGCCAGCTCCCTTCTCACAGATACGCAGTATTTT. Encoded protein: CASSLLTDTQYF. The V gene is TRBV10-2, the J gene TRBJ2-3, with D uncertain. Trimming took off 8 bases at V and 2 bases at J, with 8 bases between the two ends. The CDR3 is 12 amino acids. In germline, CDR1 is WSHSY, CDR2 SAAADI.

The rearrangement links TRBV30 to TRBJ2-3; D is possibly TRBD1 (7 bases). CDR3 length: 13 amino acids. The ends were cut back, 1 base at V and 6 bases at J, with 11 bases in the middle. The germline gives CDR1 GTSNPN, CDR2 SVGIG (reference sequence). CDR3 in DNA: TGTGCCTGGAGTGCAGGGGGGCGCGATACGCAGTATTTT. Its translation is CAWSAGGRDTQYF.